This T cell receptor (beta chain) was identified in a study of T cells in Graves' hyperthyroidism and ophthalmopathy. Trimming removed 4 bases from V and 2 bases from J; junction bases left unmatched: 1. In germline, CDR1 is MNHNS, CDR2 SASEGT. The CDR3 spans 13 residues. The source material, RNA transcripts, was used to amplify TCR beta CDR3 regions. The study used the HTBI primer set for a first-round RT-PCR of the TCR CDR3. TCRdb passed the multiplex PCR reads through MiXCR, listing each CDR3 protein once. The sample lists 370,000 or so distinct CDR3 sequences, about 13% occurring once. This clonotype has more than one count but fewer than ten.

The genes are TRBV6-1 and TRBJ1-2, with 7 bases fitting TRBD1. This receptor was identified in a man in his thirties or forties with Graves' hyperthyroidism that later progressed to Graves' ophthalmopathy. The sample taken for sequencing was blood. CDR3 loop: CASSVGGNYGYTF. For the CDR3, the DNA is TGTGCCAGCAGTGTAGGGGGCAACTATGGCTACACCTTC.